What follows describes a single T cell receptor beta chain. Its binding antigen is unknown. No per-base quality is available; no much larger clone lies one base away. Because the library targeted alpha chains, this beta chain is an off-target read whose size means little. Libraries were constructed by UMI-ligation and nested PCR. Four rounds of PCR were used to amplify ligated cDNA, with nested alpha and beta constant-region primers being used together with the SP2 primer. A single-stranded oligonucleotide containing the SP2 primer and a 12-nucleotide UMI was joined to the 3' end of the cDNA by T4 RNA ligase 1. The ligation reaction was kept at 16 degrees C for about 19-25 hours. To avoid over-amplification, PCR2 was usually performed as a SYBR Green qPCR and halted once a predetermined threshold was reached. Every purification after the first one was done using Agencourt AMPure XP magnetic beads. Library amounts were measured by Qubit and library quality was assessed on a TapeStation, where the main peak was expected at around 650 bp. Pooled libraries were sequenced on an Illumina MiSeq using v2 2x251 paired-end kits, and typically roughly 0.85-2.3 million reads were obtained per sample. Each sample was pooled at approximately 4.3 nM, and roughly 5-7% PhiX was included to help cluster recognition. Regarding the original processing steps: Using tag matching that tolerated one base-pair mismatch, Decombinator assigned V and J genes to FASTQ reads that had been processed by Demultiplexor. UMIs were used by Collapsinator to correct both sequencing errors and frequency errors arising from PCR heterogeneity. TCRs were translated and CDR3s were extracted from the conserved cysteine to the FGXG phenylalanine by CDR3Translator, with non-productive sequences being flagged. Gini, Shannon entropy and inverse Simpson indices were calculated on repertoires subsampled to equal numbers of UMI-defined TCRs. Power-law fits to clonotype abundance distributions were performed by maximum likelihood within the linear range. When run on a single naive CD8 sample, MIGEC and the pipeline yielded similar UMI counts, similar unique TCR numbers and similar clonal distributions. Repertoires were searched for some 7,000 CMV-associated CDR3 sequences compiled from VDJdb and a published dataset. Using fastp at Q25 and MiXCR, TCRdb reprocessed the public reads and kept productive beta chains. Rows with one shared CDR3 protein collapse into an entry with the most common genes and DNA. TCRdb, rather than the study authors, made the V and J calls. The sample contains more than 200 distinct CDR3 sequences, roughly nine tenths of them found a single time. The ten largest account for around a sixth of the sample.

Trimming removed 6 bases from V and 3 bases from J, leaving 17 bases between the germline ends. The CDR3 starts with the cysteine, ends with the phenylalanine, and has 15 residues. The sequence is cut down to CDR3 DNA, 45 bases in frame from base 1. Via the germline V gene, CDR1 is SGHRS and CDR2 YFSETQ. This entry comes from a study of naive and memory T cell subsets (dated by TCRdb to 2016 to 2017). For the wider study: Sorted naive and memory T cell subsets from peripheral blood were analyzed in the study using a UMI-based, open-source pipeline for TCR alpha and beta sequencing. RNA was DNase-treated and reverse transcribed with TCR constant-region primers, mostly using SuperScript III. The results of the functional CMV T cell responses matched the IgG serology results in every case. Points the paper makes about the study in general: In both CD4 and CD8 cells, going from naive through CM, EM and EMRA, the Gini index went up while Shannon and inverse Simpson diversity went down. Single alpha or beta chain sequences, rather than paired alpha/beta receptors, were used to define clonotypes. RNA-based TCR counts may be influenced by expression changes linked to T cell activation and differentiation. A power law was followed by TCR abundance, with an exponent that differed between naive and memory subsets but was consistent across the three individuals. After error correction, over 85% of naive TCR sequences appeared only once, giving much steeper abundance distributions than memory subsets. The repertoire findings for the naive and memory subsets could not be validated, as no ground truth was available.

From the second PCR step onward, the TCR alpha chain libraries and the TCR beta chain libraries were amplified separately. Donor CMV status was determined by IFNgamma production from CD4+ T cells after overnight stimulation of fresh PBMCs with CMV viral lysate. CD4 T cells were positively selected with Miltenyi beads, followed by positive selection of CD8 T cells from the CD4-negative fraction. Cells stained for CD3, CD4, CD8, CD45RA, CD27 and a live/dead dye were sorted on a BD Aria II into four subsets by CD45RA and CD27. Effector memory cells were sorted as CD45RA-CD27-, and EMRA cells as CD45RA+CD27-. A few healthy volunteers provided blood, and the blood of each volunteer was split into CD4 and CD8 T cells and then into four differentiation subsets. Approximately 120 ml of peripheral blood was collected from each donor, and PBMC were isolated from the blood using Ficoll-Paque PLUS density-gradient centrifugation. The sorted cells were lysed in RLT buffer, after which RNA was extracted using a Qiagen RNeasy kit and kept at -80 degrees C.

Sequenced: effector memory CD8+ T cells from blood. The cell subset or site tag for this specimen amounts to: effector memory, CD45RA- CD27-. The V and J segments used are TRBV5-1 and TRBJ2-3; the D region possibly corresponds to TRBD2 (6 bases align). This clonotype originated in a human donor in good health. The nucleotide sequence reads TGCGCCAGCAAGAAACAGGCGGGGAGAACAGATACGCAGTATTTT. The resulting protein is CASKKQAGRTDTQYF.